A selection of T cell receptor beta chains follows, all from one sample in a study of T cells in Graves' hyperthyroidism and ophthalmopathy. TCRdb fed the multiplex PCR reads into MiXCR, producing one record per CDR3 protein. The repertoire consists of hundreds of thousands of distinct CDR3 sequences, with 12% to 15% occurring once and the leading ten covering 10%. The sample consisted of blood. The receptors were sampled from a woman aged 18-35 years with Graves' hyperthyroidism. CDR3s leave out the opening cysteine and the closing phenylalanine or tryptophan.

j_gene | v_gene | CDR3aa
TRBJ2-1 | TRBV15 | ATSVPPYNEQF
TRBJ1-1 | TRBV11-2 | ASSLITGGAGAF
TRBJ2-5 | TRBV4-1 | ASSWRGSETQY
TRBJ2-3 | TRBV4-2 | ASSQEAPSGEADTQY
TRBJ2-1 | TRBV20-1 | SASRGLDNNEQF
TRBJ1-6 | TRBV7-6 | ASSPHDGSSYNSPLH
TRBJ1-2 | TRBV5-1 | ASSLVTGGIGYT
TRBJ2-1 | TRBV7-3 | ASSLSPINEQF
TRBJ2-6 | TRBV2 | ASSESLWGQITTGANVLT
TRBJ2-5 | TRBV27 | ASSPRDIRETQY
TRBJ1-1 | TRBV5-1 | ASSADTGVPEAF
TRBJ1-5 | TRBV2 | AGSTENQPQH
TRBJ2-7 | TRBV4-3 | ASSPSWGAGDSSSYEQY
TRBJ2-1 | TRBV19 | ASSIGDVSSYNEQF
TRBJ2-1 | TRBV20-1 | SAQNNEQF
TRBJ2-1 | TRBV2 | ASRRELDDEQF
TRBJ1-1 | TRBV6-1 | ASRRIRVGKEEAF
TRBJ2-5 | TRBV10-2 | ATNSGGETQY
TRBJ2-2 | TRBV7-3 | ASSLTRDIANTGELF
TRBJ2-5 | TRBV20-1 | SATATGETQY
TRBJ1-5 | TRBV5-5 | ASRPASGVNQPQH
TRBJ2-2 | TRBV11-1 | ASSLALGGLGGELF
TRBJ2-2 | TRBV28 | ASSSSGRDTGELF
TRBJ2-7 | TRBV12-3/TRBV12-4 | ASSKTTGDEQY
TRBJ1-5 | TRBV27 | ASSPLAPEDQPQH
TRBJ1-1 | TRBV3-1 | ASRASGGDTEAF
TRBJ2-7 | TRBV12-3/TRBV12-4 | ASSLVAGGSYEQY
NA | TRBV29-1 | SVEVLGTSGGNNEQY
TRBJ1-1 | TRBV5-6 | ASSLAGATTEAF
TRBJ2-7 | TRBV2 | ASLRAGGILSYEQY
TRBJ2-1 | TRBV4-1 | ASSPGTSPYSSYNEQF
TRBJ2-4 | TRBV12-3/TRBV12-4 | ASSFGRNIQY
TRBJ2-5 | TRBV18 | ASSPSHEETQY
TRBJ2-5 | TRBV7-3 | ASNLGPAGLQETQY
TRBJ1-1 | TRBV4-3 | ASSSGQGGRGNTEAF
TRBJ2-1 | TRBV28 | ASVRTANNEQF
TRBJ1-4 | TRBV12-3/TRBV12-4 | ASNPPLKRQGWEKLF
TRBJ2-3 | TRBV29-1 | SVEDVASGRRTDTQY
TRBJ2-1 | TRBV7-2 | ASRLKTSGSHSRSYNEQF